The T cell receptor (beta chain) described here comes from a study of CD8+ T cells in alopecia areata. RNA was extracted and reverse transcribed into cDNA as the sequencing template. The assay was immunoSEQ multiplex PCR, and TCRdb's table has in-frame clones only and misses some. This sample carries roughly 130,000 clones, 58% of them seen once, and the ten largest clones take less than 5.5%. This clone has a single count. This CDR3 is built from 13 residues. J was trimmed by 8 bases and V by 5 bases; bases with no gene match: 5. CDR1 and CDR2 (germline): MNHNS, SASEGT. The sample in question was CD4+ T cells sorted from blood, obtained at week 0. The chain links TRBV6-1 to TRBJ1-2; 10 bases line up with TRBD1. The clonotype originates from a human donor with alopecia areata. CDR3 in DNA: TGTGCCAGCAGTCCCGACAGGGGGCAGGGCTACACCTTC. Its protein is CASSPDRGQGYTF.